This T cell receptor (beta chain) appears in the sequencing data of a study of T cells in Graves' hyperthyroidism and ophthalmopathy. Amplification of TCR beta CDR3 regions used RNA as the template. Researchers ran a first-round RT-PCR on the TCR CDR3 using the HTBI primer set. TCRdb ran MiXCR on the multiplex PCR reads and lists one entry per CDR3 protein. Of 300,000 to 400,000 distinct CDR3 sequences listed, under 15% are singletons. Comments on this clonotype: At one end the junction does not follow the germline gene, possibly because of a read error.

Germline V gene sequence: CDR1 SSHAT, CDR2 FNYEAQ (reference sequence). CDR3 length equals 15 residues. The rearrangement joins TRBV7-7 to TRBJ2-1; weak D call: TRBD1 (5 bases). Sequencing was done on a sample of blood. This sequence was found in a woman aged 18-30 years with Graves' hyperthyroidism. CDR3 amino acids: CASSTDSSSYNEQFF. The CDR3 DNA follows: TGTGCTAGCAGTACCGACAGTAGCTCCTACAATGAGCAGTTCTTC. The entire variable domain, with the rest obtained from reference TRBV7-7 and TRBJ2-1, is as follows: GAGVSQSPRYKVTKRGQDVTLRCDPISSHATLYWYQQALGQGPEFLTYFNYEAQPDKSGLPSDRFSAERPEGSISTLTIQRTEQRDSAMYRCASSTDSSSYNEQFFGPGTRLTVL.